These 15 T cell receptor beta chains were all obtained from the same sample, sequenced in a study of blood T cell repertoires in COVID-19 (dated by TCRdb to about 2020). Library preparation employed the immunoSEQ multiplex PCR assay. Held by TCRdb, this immuneACCESS table contains in-frame sequences only and omits some clones. Under half of the omission traces to an unresolved V gene where checked; the cause of the rest is unknown. Across this sample there are just over 150,000 clones, with approximately 84% seen only once. The ten largest clones add up to 22% of the sample. The sequencing input was peripheral blood. Every receptor here comes from a woman of 80 years or more with acute or convalescent COVID-19.

This clone was seen more than once but under ten times. This sequence joins TRBV2 and TRBJ2-7; D is possibly TRBD1 (6 bases). In germline, CDR1 is SNHLY, CDR2 FYNNEI. Deletions cut 3 bases from V and 3 bases from J, with 18 bases between. The CDR3 runs 16 residues. The CDR3 protein is CASSERGRGASYEQYF. In nucleotides, the CDR3 is TGTGCCAGCAGTGAGAGGGGGAGAGGGGCAAGCTACGAGCAGTACTTC.

The chain uses TRBV18 and TRBJ2-7, with D maybe TRBD2 (6 bases). The V and J ends lost 6 bases and 4 bases respectively, with 16 bases between them. This CDR3 contains 14 residues. Germline V lookup: CDR1 KGHSH, CDR2 LQKENI. Written as DNA, the CDR3 is TGTGCCAGCTCCCGGGCCGGGAGTGGATACGAGCAGTACTTC. Translating it yields CASSRAGSGYEQYF.

The V gene is TRBV7-9, the J gene TRBJ1-4; D gene unclear. The germline CDR1 and CDR2 sequences are SEHNR and FQNEAQ (reference sequence). The length of the CDR3 is 15 residues. V shed 1 base and J shed 1 base, with 7 bases lying between them. The CDR3 is CASSLGSGTNEKLFF. The CDR3 bases are TGTGCCAGCAGCTTAGGGAGCGGAACTAATGAAAAACTGTTTTTT. Combining the CDR3 with reference TRBV7-9 and TRBJ1-4 gives the whole variable domain DTGVSQNPRHKITKRGQNVTFRCDPISEHNRLYWYRQTLGQGPEFLTYFQNEAQLEKSRLLSDRFSAERPKGSFSTLEIQRTEQGDSAMYLCASSLGSGTNEKLFFGSGTQLSVL.

The chain employs TRBV19 and TRBJ1-1; D remains unclear. The CDR3 runs to 14 residues. Trimming removed 5 bases from V and 2 bases from J, with 12 bases in between. The germline CDR1 and CDR2 sequences are LNHDA and SQIVND (reference sequence). The CDR3 DNA sequence: TGTGCCAGTAGTCCACCGCGTTTCAACACTGAAGCTTTCTTT. Protein sequence: CASSPPRFNTEAFF.

J is TRBJ2-1 and V is TRBV7-9; the match to TRBD2 covers 9 bases. CDR1 and CDR2 (germline): SEHNR, FQNEAQ (reference sequence). This CDR3 has 13 amino acids. J gave up 10 bases and V 5 bases, and 6 bases lay outside the gene matches. The CDR3 DNA sequence: TGTGCCAGCAGCCTCCGGCTAGCGGGAGAGCAGTTCTTC. It translates to CASSLRLAGEQFF.

The chain has TRBV7-6 and TRBJ1-5, with D possibly matching TRBD1 (5 bases). The CDR3 extends over 17 amino acids. Germline-derived CDR1 and CDR2 are SGHVS and FNYEAQ. V was cut by 1 base and J by 4 bases, with 17 bases left in between. In DNA form, the CDR3 reads TGTGCCAGCAGCTTAGATGCAGGGTTGGGGAGGAATCAGCCCCAGCATTTT. This translates into CASSLDAGLGRNQPQHF. Full variable domain (missing parts from reference TRBV7-6 and TRBJ1-5): GAGVSQSPRYKVTKRGQDVALRCDPISGHVSLYWYRQALGQGPEFLTYFNYEAQQDKSGLPNDRFSAERPEGSISTLTIQRTEQRDSAMYRCASSLDAGLGRNQPQHFGDGTRLSIL.

This chain connects TRBV5-1 to TRBJ2-1; 10 nucleotides align to TRBD1. Losses at the gene ends were 4 bases for V and 6 bases for J; bases not matched to a gene: 7. This CDR3 is 15 amino acids long. Germline CDR1 SGHRS, CDR2 YFSETQ. DNA for the CDR3: TGCGCCAGCAGCCCACGACAGGGGGCTGGCAATGAGCAGTTCTTC. Translation: CASSPRQGAGNEQFF.

The chain is built from TRBV6-5 and TRBJ1-1, with 10 bases identical to TRBD1. V gave up 6 bases and J gave up 5 bases; unmatched junction bases: 6. The CDR3 has 14 residues. Germline V gene sequence: CDR1 MNHEY, CDR2 SVGAGI. CDR3 residues: CASRVRTGGTEAFF. The CDR3 DNA reads TGTGCCAGCAGGGTGAGGACAGGGGGGACTGAAGCTTTCTTT.

This clone was found a few times. This chain joins TRBV28 and TRBJ1-2, with a tentative D call TRBD1 (5 bases). The germline V and J ends were trimmed by 1 base and 5 bases, with 11 bases remaining between them. The V gene's germline CDR1 is MDHEN and CDR2 SYDVKM. This CDR3 is 14 amino acids long. The CDR3 loop is CASSLLAGNYGYTF. CDR3 bases: TGTGCCAGCAGTTTATTGGCAGGGAATTATGGCTACACCTTC.

The chain has TRBV7-8 and TRBJ1-5; no firm D call. Germline values: CDR1 SGHVS, CDR2 FQNEAQ. Deletions cut 2 bases from V and 3 bases from J, with 5 bases between. The CDR3 is 13 residues long. The CDR3 spells CASSLTANQPQHF. The CDR3 region has the DNA TGTGCCAGCAGCTTAACTGCCAATCAGCCCCAGCATTTT.

The chain is built from TRBV11-2 and TRBJ1-1; no reliable D call. CDR3 length: 11 amino acids. Germline CDR1 SGHAT, CDR2 FQNNGV. Deletions cut 0 bases from V and 6 bases from J, with 2 bases between. CDR3 amino acids: CASSLDAEAFF. CDR3 DNA sequence: TGTGCCAGCAGCTTAGACGCTGAAGCTTTCTTT.

The rearrangement links TRBV6-1 to TRBJ1-4, with D hard to call. This CDR3 spans 14 amino acids. V dropped 3 bases and J dropped 5 bases, with 10 bases sitting between them. CDR1 is MNHNS, CDR2 SASEGT, per germline. The CDR3 bases are TGTGCCAGCAGTGACGCTAGCGGCAATGAAAAACTGTTTTTT. Amino acid sequence: CASSDASGNEKLFF.

The chain carries TRBV5-6 and TRBJ2-7, with D unclear. Deletions cut 2 bases from V and 4 bases from J, with 10 bases between. From germline, CDR1 is SGHDT and CDR2 YYEEEE. This CDR3 contains 13 residues. The CDR3 protein is CASSFGSGYEQYF. The CDR3 region has the DNA TGTGCCAGCAGCTTTGGGTCAGGATACGAGCAGTACTTC.

This chain uses TRBV27 with TRBJ1-2; 9 nucleotides line up with TRBD1. Germline values: CDR1 MNHEY, CDR2 SMNVEV (reference sequence). This CDR3 comprises 14 residues. The V segment lost 6 bases and the J segment 4 bases; nucleotides outside the gene matches: 6. CDR3 sequence: CASRYRGRAYGYTF. The CDR3 region has the DNA TGTGCCAGCAGATACAGGGGGCGCGCCTATGGCTACACCTTC.

Only one count was recorded for this clone. The rearrangement links TRBV5-4 to TRBJ1-4; a weak D match, TRBD1 (6 bases). Trimming stripped 4 bases from V and 5 bases from J, with 18 bases between. Germline V gene lookup returns CDR1 SGHNT and CDR2 YYREEE (reference sequence). The CDR3 is 16 amino acids. This chain's CDR3 is CASSKGGQRLNEKLFF. CDR3 bases: TGTGCCAGCAGCAAGGGGGGGCAGAGACTGAATGAAAAACTGTTTTTT.